Listed here are 18 T cell receptor beta chains from one sample, sequenced in a study of T-cell memory formation after mild COVID-19. TCRdb itself ran the 5' RACE reads through MiXCR, one entry per CDR3 protein. The repertoire holds over 450,000 distinct CDR3 sequences, with roughly 21% as singletons. Sequencing was carried out using PBMCs or a T cell subset sorted from them (not recorded which). The receptors were sampled from an adult woman who had mild COVID-19 (a few samples of this study predate the infection). Cell type and time point are not known.

This clonotype was counted a few times. This chain uses TRBV6-5 with TRBJ1-2; D uncertain. V was clipped by 0 bases and J by 2 bases, with 7 bases between them. The CDR3 runs to 14 residues. Per germline, CDR1 MNHEY and CDR2 SVGAGI. The CDR3 DNA reads TGTGCCAGCAGTTACTCGAACAGAAACTATGGCTACACCTTC. This sequence encodes CASSYSNRNYGYTF.

In this sample, this clonotype turned up a few times. V and J are TRBV25-1 and TRBJ1-2; D is unresolved. With 3 bases removed from V and 0 bases from J, the gap between germline ends came to 8 bases. CDR3 length: 14 amino acids. CDR1 is MGHDK and CDR2 is SYGVNS in the germline V gene. CDR3 coding DNA: TGTGCCAGCAGTGACAGAGGGACTAACTATGGCTACACCTTC. Its translation: CASSDRGTNYGYTF.

This clonotype was observed a few times. V usage is TRBV7-2 and J usage is TRBJ2-5, with 12 positions matching TRBD2. CDR3 length: 15 amino acids. Germline CDR1 reads SGHTA; CDR2 reads FQGNSA. J was trimmed by 3 bases and V by 6 bases; bases with no gene match: 5. The CDR3 here is CASRPRLAGEETQYF. The CDR3 DNA follows: TGTGCCAGCAGACCTCGACTAGCGGGAGAAGAGACCCAGTACTTC.

The table lists this clonotype with many counts. The genes are TRBV7-6 and TRBJ2-1, with TRBD2 matching 10 bases. V dropped 4 bases and J dropped 0; count of bases not matched to a gene: 3. This CDR3 has 16 amino acids. Germline V gives CDR1 SGHVS, CDR2 FNYEAQ. Written as DNA, the CDR3 is TGTGCCAGCAGCTCCTCTAGCGGGAGCTCCTACAATGAGCAGTTCTTC. Translating gives CASSSSSGSSYNEQFF.

This clonotype was detected a few times. The chain uses TRBV6-2 or TRBV6-3 and TRBJ1-1; D possibly corresponds to TRBD1 (5 bases). Per the germline V gene, CDR1 is MNHEY and CDR2 is SVGEGT. The CDR3 runs 15 residues. The germline V and J ends were trimmed by 3 bases and 1 base, with 12 bases remaining between them. Here the CDR3 reads CASSYGGVWNTEAFF. As DNA, the CDR3 is TGTGCCAGCAGTTATGGGGGAGTATGGAACACTGAAGCTTTCTTT.

With respect to this clonotype: Relative to the germline gene, one junction end is altered; a read error may explain this. This sequence joins TRBV7-2 and TRBJ2-2; D might be TRBD2 (5 bases). Germline CDR1 and CDR2: SGHTA and FQGNSA. This CDR3 spans 15 amino acids. CDR3 sequence: CASSLVLQLAGEMFF. CDR3 nucleotide sequence: TGTGCCAGCAGCTTAGTTTTGCAATTAGCTGGGGAGATGTTTTTT.

Written as DNA, the CDR3 is TGTGCCAGCAGCAGACAGGGTCTGGTCACTGAAGCTTTCTTT. Translated: CASSRQGLVTEAFF. The chain is built from TRBV7-2 and TRBJ1-1; 7 positions match TRBD1. The CDR3 is 14 amino acids. With 5 bases clipped from V and 4 bases from J, the junction kept 7 bases outside the gene matches. Germline lookup yields CDR1 SGHTA and CDR2 FQGNSA.

The chain uses TRBV20-1 and TRBJ2-7; D might be TRBD1 (6 bases). The CDR3 loop spans 14 amino acids. CDR1 is DFQATT, CDR2 SNEGSKA, per germline (reference sequence). The V end was cut by 5 bases, the J end by 3 bases, with 17 bases between. CDR3 DNA: TGCAGTGCTCCGAGGTGGGACACCAGCTACGAGCAGTACTTC. Its protein is CSAPRWDTSYEQYF.

V usage is TRBV5-1 and J usage is TRBJ2-5; D is ambiguous. CDR1 is SGHRS and CDR2 is YFSETQ in the germline V gene. There are 14 residues in the CDR3. Trimming cost V 4 bases and J 2 bases, with 12 bases left between them. This CDR3 reads CASSPQTTQETQYF. The CDR3 region has the DNA TGCGCCAGCAGCCCGCAAACAACTCAAGAGACCCAGTACTTC.

This chain's CDR3 is CASSVDEGAYTEAFF. The CDR3 DNA reads as TGTGCCAGCAGCGTGGACGAGGGGGCATACACTGAAGCTTTCTTT. The chain has TRBV9 and TRBJ1-1, with 7 bases fitting TRBD1. J gave up 3 bases and V 2 bases, and 7 bases lay outside the gene matches. CDR1 is SGDLS and CDR2 is YYNGEE in the germline V gene. The CDR3 sequence is 15 residues long.

The chain links TRBV7-2 to TRBJ2-1; the D is unclear. Germline lookup yields CDR1 SGHTA and CDR2 FQGNSA. The CDR3 runs to 16 residues. The V end was cut by 5 bases, the J end by 3 bases, with 17 bases between. CDR3 loop: CASSATRVPNYNEQFF. The CDR3 bases are TGTGCCAGCAGCGCTACTCGGGTCCCAAACTACAATGAGCAGTTCTTC.

This clonotype has a handful of counts. The chain links TRBV20-1 to TRBJ2-1; TRBD2 might be the D (5 bases). Trimming shortened V by 5 bases and J by 0 bases, and 14 bases separated the two germline ends. In germline, CDR1 is DFQATT, CDR2 SNEGSKA (reference sequence). This CDR3 has 15 residues. The CDR3 DNA reads TGCAGTGCTGATGAGCGGCGGAGCTCCTACAATGAGCAGTTCTTC. It specifies CSADERRSSYNEQFF.

The chain links TRBV24-1 to TRBJ1-1; D may be TRBD1 (5 bases). CDR1 KGHDR and CDR2 SFDVKD come from the germline V gene. This CDR3 has 13 amino acids. Trimming took 8 bases from V and 7 from J, leaving 16 bases between them. CDR3 in DNA: TGTGCCACCATGGGGCAGGGTCTGGGTGAAGCTTTCTTT. This encodes CATMGQGLGEAFF.

The V call is TRBV20-1, the J call TRBJ1-1; D remains unclear. V was shortened by 0 bases and J by 2 bases, with 13 bases between the two germline ends. This CDR3 has 15 amino acids. Per the germline V gene, CDR1 is DFQATT and CDR2 is SNEGSKA (reference sequence). The chain's CDR3 is CSARDQENSNTEAFF. In DNA form, the CDR3 reads TGCAGTGCTAGAGATCAGGAAAATTCCAACACTGAAGCTTTCTTT.

This chain links TRBV6-1 with TRBJ2-7; D may be TRBD1 (5 bases). Germline CDR1 MNHNS, CDR2 SASEGT. The germline V and J ends were trimmed by 0 bases and 2 bases, with 11 bases remaining between them. The CDR3 has 15 amino acids. The CDR3 DNA sequence: TGTGCCAGCAGTGAAGCGATGGGGCGAGCCTACGAGCAGTACTTC. Translated, it gives CASSEAMGRAYEQYF.

This clonotype was detected ten times or more. V and J are TRBV7-6 and TRBJ2-4, with TRBD1 identical over 7 bases. The germline V gene encodes CDR1 SGHVS and CDR2 FNYEAQ. The CDR3 extends over 16 amino acids. Germline trimming cut 1 base from V and 0 bases from J; bases unmatched to any gene: 3. CDR3 DNA sequence: TGTGCCAGCAGCTTAGGGGACAGCCTAGCCAAAAACATTCAGTACTTC. Encoded protein: CASSLGDSLAKNIQYF.

Only a few counts were recorded for this clonotype. The CDR3 sequence: CASSPPGGGFQPQHF. Written as DNA, the CDR3 is TGTGCCAGCTCACCTCCTGGGGGAGGGTTTCAGCCCCAGCATTTT. The rearrangement uses TRBV18 and TRBJ1-5; weak D call: TRBD1 (5 bases). Trimming removed 3 bases at V and 6 bases at J, with 15 bases between. CDR3 length: 15 residues. The germline V gene encodes CDR1 KGHSH and CDR2 LQKENI.

V usage is TRBV6-2 or TRBV6-3 and J usage is TRBJ1-5; D is ambiguous. Looked up from germline, CDR1 is MNHEY and CDR2 is SVGEGT. V was trimmed by 0 bases and J by 6 bases, leaving 6 bases between them. The CDR3 consists of 13 residues. As DNA, the CDR3 is TGTGCCAGCAGTTACTCTAAGGGTCAGCCCCAGCATTTT. Translated, it gives CASSYSKGQPQHF.